This entry is about one T cell receptor beta chain. The entry originates in a study of blood T cell repertoires in COVID-19. V lost 4 bases to trimming and J lost 5 bases, with 11 bases between them. CDR3 length: 14 residues. Per the germline V gene, CDR1 is SGHTA and CDR2 is FQGNSA. TCRdb keeps only in-frame clones here, not all; method: immunoSEQ multiplex PCR. The sample holds about 78,000 clones, approximately 90% seen once. Sample: peripheral blood. The rearrangement joins TRBV7-2 to TRBJ2-2; maybe TRBD2 (7 bases). The sequence came from a woman at least 80 years old with active or convalescent COVID-19. In DNA, the CDR3 is TGTGCCAGCAGCTGGGGGGGCGCGACCGGGGAGCTGTTTTTT. Its protein product is CASSWGGATGELFF. Full variable domain (remainder filled in from reference TRBV7-2 and TRBJ2-2): GAGVSQSPSNKVTEKGKDVELRCDPISGHTALYWYRQSLGQGLEFLIYFQGNSAPDKSGLPSDRFSAERTGGSVSTLTIQRTQQEDSAVYLCASSWGGATGELFFGEGSRLTVL.